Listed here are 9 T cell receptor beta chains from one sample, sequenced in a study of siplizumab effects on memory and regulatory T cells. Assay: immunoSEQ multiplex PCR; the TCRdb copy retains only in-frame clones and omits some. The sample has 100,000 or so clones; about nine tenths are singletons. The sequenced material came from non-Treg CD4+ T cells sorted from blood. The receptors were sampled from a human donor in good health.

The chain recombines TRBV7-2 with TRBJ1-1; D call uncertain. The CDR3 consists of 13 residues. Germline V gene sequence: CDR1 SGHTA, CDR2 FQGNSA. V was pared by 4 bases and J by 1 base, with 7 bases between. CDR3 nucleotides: TGTGCCAGCAGCTCAAGTCGGAACACTGAAGCTTTCTTT. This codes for CASSSSRNTEAFF.

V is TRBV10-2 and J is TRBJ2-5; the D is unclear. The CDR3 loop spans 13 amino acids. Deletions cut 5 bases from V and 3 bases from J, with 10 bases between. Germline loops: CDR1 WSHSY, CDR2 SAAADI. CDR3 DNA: TGCGCCAGCAGTAGTCTGGGGAAAGAGACCCAGTACTTC. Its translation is CASSSLGKETQYF.

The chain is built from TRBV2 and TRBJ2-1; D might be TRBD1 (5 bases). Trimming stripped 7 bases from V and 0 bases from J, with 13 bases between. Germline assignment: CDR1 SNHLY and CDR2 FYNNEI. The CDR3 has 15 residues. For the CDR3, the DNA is TGTGCCAGCAAGTTCGACAGTCCCTCCTACAATGAGCAGTTCTTC. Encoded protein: CASKFDSPSYNEQFF.

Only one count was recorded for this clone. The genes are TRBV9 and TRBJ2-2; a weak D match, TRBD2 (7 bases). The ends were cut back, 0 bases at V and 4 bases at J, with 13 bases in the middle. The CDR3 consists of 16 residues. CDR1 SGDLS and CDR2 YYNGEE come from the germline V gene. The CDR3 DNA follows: TGTGCCAGCAGCGTAGCGGCGGGGGCGACCACCGGGGAGCTGTTTTTT. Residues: CASSVAAGATTGELFF.

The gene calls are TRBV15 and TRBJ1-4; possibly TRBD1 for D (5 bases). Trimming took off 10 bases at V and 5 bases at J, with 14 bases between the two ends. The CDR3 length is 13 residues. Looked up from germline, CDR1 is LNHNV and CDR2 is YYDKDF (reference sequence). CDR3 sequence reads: CAINKGRNEKLFF. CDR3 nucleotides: TGTGCCATTAACAAGGGGAGAAATGAAAAACTGTTTTTT.

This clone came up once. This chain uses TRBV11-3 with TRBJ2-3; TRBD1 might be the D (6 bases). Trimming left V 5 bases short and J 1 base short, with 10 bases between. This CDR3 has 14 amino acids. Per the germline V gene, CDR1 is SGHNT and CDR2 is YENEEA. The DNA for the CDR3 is TGTGCCAGCAGCAAACGGACAGGCACAGATACGCAGTATTTT. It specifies CASSKRTGTDTQYF.

CDR3 DNA: TGTGCCAGCAGTTCTATCAGGGGGTATCAGCCCCAGCATTTT. It translates to CASSSIRGYQPQHF. The J gene is TRBJ1-5, the V gene TRBV6-5; 7 nucleotides align to TRBD1. Trimming removed 4 bases from V and 5 bases from J; junction bases left unmatched: 5. The CDR3 is 14 amino acids. Germline V gene sequence: CDR1 MNHEY, CDR2 SVGAGI.

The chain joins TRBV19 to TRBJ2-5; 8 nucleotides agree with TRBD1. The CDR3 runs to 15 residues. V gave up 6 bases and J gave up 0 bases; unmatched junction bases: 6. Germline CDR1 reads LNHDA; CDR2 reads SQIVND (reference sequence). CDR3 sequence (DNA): TGTGCCAGTAGCCCAGGGACAGGATACCAAGAGACCCAGTACTTC. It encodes CASSPGTGYQETQYF.

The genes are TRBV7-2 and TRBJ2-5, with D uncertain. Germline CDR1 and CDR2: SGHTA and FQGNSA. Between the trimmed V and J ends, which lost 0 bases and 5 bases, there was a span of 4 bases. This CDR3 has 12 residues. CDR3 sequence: CASSLAGETQYF. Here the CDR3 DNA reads TGTGCCAGCAGCTTAGCTGGGGAGACCCAGTACTTC.